The 14 T cell receptor beta chains presented below share a single source sample, sequenced in a study of blood T cell repertoires in COVID-19. Using immunoSEQ multiplex PCR, the repertoire was profiled, and TCRdb retains in-frame clones only, with some absent. This sample carries hundreds of thousands of clones, 85% to 90% of them seen once, and the ten largest clones take about 6.9%. The sample comprised peripheral blood. Every receptor here comes from a woman aged 50 to 60 with COVID-19, enrolled during active disease.

The CDR3 reads CASSPRGGSSYEQYF. In DNA form, the CDR3 reads TGCGCCAGCAGCCCGAGAGGGGGCAGCTCCTACGAGCAGTACTTC. The rearrangement uses TRBV5-1 and TRBJ2-7; 7 bases line up with TRBD1. In germline, CDR1 is SGHRS, CDR2 YFSETQ. The CDR3 is 15 residues long. V lost 4 bases, J lost 0 bases, and 7 bases stayed unmatched. Combining the CDR3 with reference TRBV5-1 and TRBJ2-7 gives the whole variable domain KAGVTQTPRYLIKTRGQQVTLSCSPISGHRSVSWYQQTPGQGLQFLFEYFSETQRNKGNFPGRFSGRQFSNSRSEMNVSTLELGDSALYLCASSPRGGSSYEQYFGPGTRLTVT.

J is TRBJ2-3 and V is TRBV9; 13 bases fit TRBD2. CDR1 and CDR2 from the germline V gene are SGDLS and YYNGEE. The length of the CDR3 is 15 residues. The J segment lost 5 bases and the V segment lost 3 bases, leaving 3 bases of the junction unmatched. CDR3 amino acids: CASSATSGRVDTQYF. The CDR3 nucleotides are TGTGCCAGCAGCGCCACTAGCGGGAGGGTAGATACGCAGTATTTT.

The chain is built from TRBV7-2 and TRBJ2-1, with D uncertain. This CDR3 is 12 amino acids long. Germline CDR1 SGHTA, CDR2 FQGNSA. V dropped 3 bases and J dropped 11 bases, with 11 bases sitting between them. In DNA form, the CDR3 reads TGTGCCAGCAGCTTCCCGGGTAATAAGCAGTTCTTC. Protein product: CASSFPGNKQFF.

This clone was seen only a few times. The chain employs TRBV5-1 and TRBJ2-7, with TRBD2 identical over 10 bases. V shed 4 bases and J 3 bases; nucleotides not matched to a gene: 4. Germline V gene sequence: CDR1 SGHRS, CDR2 YFSETQ. The CDR3 has 14 residues. CDR3 DNA sequence: TGCGCCAGCAGCGCTAGCGGGAGAATCTACGAGCAGTACTTC. As protein: CASSASGRIYEQYF.

The chain couples TRBV5-4 to TRBJ2-3; no reliable D call. The CDR3 has 15 residues. CDR1 SGHNT and CDR2 YYREEE come from the germline V gene (reference sequence). The germline V and J ends were trimmed by 0 bases and 1 base, with 9 bases remaining between them. The CDR3 nucleotides are TGTGCCAGCAGCTTGGCCAGGCCCGGCACAGATACGCAGTATTTT. Its translation is CASSLARPGTDTQYF.

This chain links TRBV30 with TRBJ2-2, with D perhaps matching TRBD1 (5 bases). The V gene's germline CDR1 is GTSNPN and CDR2 SVGIG (reference sequence). The CDR3 consists of 13 residues. The germline V and J ends were trimmed by 5 bases and 4 bases, with 11 bases remaining between them. The CDR3 nucleotides read TGTGCCTGGTCCTTTAGGGGCACCGGGGAGCTGTTTTTT. It specifies CAWSFRGTGELFF.

The chain joins TRBV6-6 to TRBJ2-7, with a tentative D call TRBD1 (5 bases). The length of the CDR3 is 15 residues. V was trimmed by 2 bases and J by 3 bases, leaving 14 bases between them. CDR1 MNHNY and CDR2 SVGAGI come from the germline V gene (reference sequence). CDR3 loop: CASSYEDKGHYEQYF. The CDR3 coding sequence is TGTGCCAGCAGTTACGAGGACAAAGGACACTACGAGCAGTACTTC.

The V and J genes are TRBV2 and TRBJ2-7, with TRBD1 matching 7 bases. CDR1 is SNHLY, CDR2 FYNNEI, per germline. CDR3 length: 13 residues. V shed 8 bases, J shed 5 bases, and the junction held 9 bases outside the gene matches. The CDR3 region has the DNA TGTGCCAGCGGATTAGACAGGGACCACGAGCAGTACTTC. This translates into CASGLDRDHEQYF.

V is TRBV10-2 and J is TRBJ1-5; 10 nucleotides agree with TRBD1. The junction had 0 bases not matched to a gene; V was cut back by 0 bases and J by 4 bases. From germline, CDR1 is WSHSY and CDR2 SAAADI. This CDR3 is 15 amino acids long. The CDR3 reads CASSESGQGNQPQHF. CDR3 in DNA: TGCGCCAGCAGTGAGTCGGGACAGGGGAATCAGCCCCAGCATTTT.

The J gene is TRBJ2-2, the V gene TRBV7-6; 8 nucleotides line up with TRBD2. This CDR3 has 14 amino acids. Germline lookup yields CDR1 SGHVS and CDR2 FNYEAQ. J was trimmed by 8 bases and V by 5 bases; bases with no gene match: 7. CDR3 region: CASSPGRAGGELFF. In DNA form, the CDR3 reads TGTGCCAGCAGCCCCGGGAGGGCAGGGGGGGAGCTGTTTTTT. Full variable domain (missing parts from reference TRBV7-6 and TRBJ2-2): GAGVSQSPRYKVTKRGQDVALRCDPISGHVSLYWYRQALGQGPEFLTYFNYEAQQDKSGLPNDRFSAERPEGSISTLTIQRTEQRDSAMYRCASSPGRAGGELFFGEGSRLTVL.

The gene calls are TRBV6-5 and TRBJ2-1, with 8 bases fitting TRBD2. Germline assignment: CDR1 MNHEY and CDR2 SVGAGI. The V gene end was trimmed by 6 bases and the J gene end by 6 bases; junction bases not matched to a gene: 10. This CDR3 has 15 amino acids. The CDR3 bases are TGTGCCAGCAGCCGCACTAGGGCGGGGGGCAATGAGCAGTTCTTC. It encodes CASSRTRAGGNEQFF.

The J gene is TRBJ1-4, the V gene TRBV24-1, with a tentative D call TRBD1 (5 bases). Germline CDR1 KGHDR, CDR2 SFDVKD. V lost 11 bases and J 4 bases, leaving 16 bases between the germline ends. The CDR3 length is 14 residues. The CDR3 protein is CARHRGGVNEKLFF. The DNA of the CDR3 is TGTGCCAGGCATCGGGGGGGAGTTAATGAAAAACTGTTTTTT.

J is TRBJ1-1 and V is TRBV18; 9 nucleotides line up with TRBD1. V lost 3 bases, J lost 4 bases, and 3 bases stayed unmatched. The CDR3 is made up of 14 amino acids. CDR1 KGHSH and CDR2 LQKENI come from the germline V gene. CDR3 bases: TGTGCCAGCTCACCCGACAGGGGGGTCACTGAAGCTTTCTTT. Its translation is CASSPDRGVTEAFF.

This chain uses TRBV27 with TRBJ1-2; D gene unclear. CDR1 MNHEY and CDR2 SMNVEV come from the germline V gene (reference sequence). V lost 3 bases and J 4 bases, leaving 9 bases between the germline ends. This CDR3 contains 13 residues. The DNA of the CDR3 is TGTGCCAGCAGTTTTGTCTCCAGCTATGGCTACACCTTC. Translation gives CASSFVSSYGYTF.